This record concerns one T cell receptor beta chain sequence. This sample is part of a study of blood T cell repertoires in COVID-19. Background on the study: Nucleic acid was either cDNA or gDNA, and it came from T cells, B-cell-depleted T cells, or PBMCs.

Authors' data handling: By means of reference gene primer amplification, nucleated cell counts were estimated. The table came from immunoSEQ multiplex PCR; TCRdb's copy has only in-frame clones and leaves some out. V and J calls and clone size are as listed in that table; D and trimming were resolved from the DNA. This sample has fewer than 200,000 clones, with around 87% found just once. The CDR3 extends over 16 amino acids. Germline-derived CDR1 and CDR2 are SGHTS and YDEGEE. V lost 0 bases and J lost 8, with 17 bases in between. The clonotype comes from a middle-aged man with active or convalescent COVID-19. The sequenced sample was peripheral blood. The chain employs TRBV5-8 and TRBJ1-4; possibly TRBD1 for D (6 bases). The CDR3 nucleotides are TGTGCCAGCAGCTTGGGGGCCGGGGGGGCCGGCGAAAAACTGTTTTTT. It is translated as CASSLGAGGAGEKLFF.